Below, 8 T cell receptor beta chains from the same sample are listed, as sequenced in a study of T cell responses to AZD1222 COVID-19 vaccine. Produced via immunoSEQ multiplex PCR; TCRdb's table is partial and in-frame only. The table shows over 100,000 clones, with roughly 90% occurring only once. Sequenced material: peripheral blood, taken on day 0 of AZD1222 vaccination. The receptors come from an adult in good health.

The CDR3 sequence: CASSLRSVSYEQYF. CDR3 in DNA: TGCGCCAGCAGCCTCCGGAGCGTTTCCTACGAGCAGTACTTC. The genes are TRBV5-1 and TRBJ2-7; D unresolved. In germline, CDR1 is SGHRS, CDR2 YFSETQ. The CDR3 has 14 residues. The V gene lost 4 bases and the J gene lost 1 base, with 12 bases spanning the gap. Complete variable domain (other parts from reference TRBV5-1 and TRBJ2-7): KAGVTQTPRYLIKTRGQQVTLSCSPISGHRSVSWYQQTPGQGLQFLFEYFSETQRNKGNFPGRFSGRQFSNSRSEMNVSTLELGDSALYLCASSLRSVSYEQYFGPGTRLTVT.

In this sample, this clone turned up a few times. The CDR3 bases are TGTGCCAGCAGCGCCCAGATGAGGTTAGATACGCAGTATTTT. It encodes CASSAQMRLDTQYF. The gene calls are TRBV9 and TRBJ2-3; D gene ambiguous. The CDR3 is 14 residues long. Between the trimmed V and J ends, which lost 3 bases and 5 bases, there was a span of 13 bases. The germline CDR1 and CDR2 sequences are SGDLS and YYNGEE. The full variable domain, with the rest looked up from reference TRBV9 and TRBJ2-3, is DSGVTQTPKHLITATGQRVTLRCSPRSGDLSVYWYQQSLDQGLQFLIQYYNGEERAKGNILERFSAQQFPDLHSELNLSSLELGDSALYFCASSAQMRLDTQYFGPGTRLTVL.

V usage is TRBV10-3 and J usage is TRBJ1-5, with D possibly being TRBD1 (5 bases). Germline loops: CDR1 ENHRY, CDR2 SYGVKD. V lost 6 bases and J 4 bases, leaving 10 bases between the germline ends. CDR3 length: 13 residues. The CDR3 is CAISSQENQPQHF. The CDR3, as DNA: TGTGCCATCAGCTCACAGGAAAATCAGCCCCAGCATTTT.

The CDR3, as DNA: TGTGCCAGCAGCTTAGCGGTACCTAGCGCTAGATCGCAGCAGTTCTTC. It specifies CASSLAVPSARSQQFF. The genes are TRBV7-2 and TRBJ2-1, with D tentatively TRBD2 (6 bases). The CDR3 sequence is 16 residues long. The germline CDR1 and CDR2 sequences are SGHTA and FQGNSA. V lost 0 bases to trimming and J lost 11 bases, with 20 bases between them.

Worth noting for this clone: The same CDR3 also results from other DNA sequences found in this sample. The gene calls are TRBV18 and TRBJ2-7, with D perhaps matching TRBD2 (6 bases). From germline, CDR1 is KGHSH and CDR2 LQKENI. The CDR3 length is 13 residues. Trimming took off 1 base at V and 4 bases at J, with 8 bases between the two ends. CDR3 in amino acids: CASSPLGGYEQYF. CDR3 DNA: TGTGCCAGCTCACCACTCGGGGGTTACGAGCAGTACTTC.

This sequence joins TRBV5-1 and TRBJ1-3; tentative D call: TRBD1 (5 bases). Trimming pared 6 bases from V and 0 bases from J, leaving 13 bases between. The V gene's germline CDR1 is SGHRS and CDR2 YFSETQ. CDR3 length: 15 amino acids. The CDR3 nucleotides read TGCGCCAGCACTGGGGACCCGAGCTCTGGAAACACCATATATTTT. Amino acids: CASTGDPSSGNTIYF.

V usage is TRBV21-1 and J usage is TRBJ2-2; the table's D gene call, TRBD1, was not cross checked with the DNA. TRBV21-1 is a pseudogene. The CDR3 sequence is 16 residues long. CDR3 sequence (DNA): TGTGCCAGCAGCCGAAGGGGTAAGAAGGGCGCCGGGGAGCTGTTTTTT. Translation: CASSRRGKKGAGELFF.

The chain joins TRBV12-3 or TRBV12-4 to TRBJ2-7; D ambiguous. The CDR3 runs 13 residues. Trimming pared 7 bases from V and 4 bases from J, leaving 14 bases between. CDR3 amino acids: CASMGTLRYEQYF. For the CDR3, the DNA is TGTGCCAGCATGGGTACTCTAAGGTACGAGCAGTACTTC.